The text below deals with one T cell receptor (beta chain). Its target is unknown. TCRdb keeps only in-frame clones here, not all; method: immunoSEQ multiplex PCR. The data hold about 60,000 clones, with around 75% observed a single time. The data originate from a study of T cell clones after liver transplantation. Study overall: A pre-transplant mixed lymphocyte reaction with TCRbeta sequencing defined graft-donor-reactive clones followed in post-transplant blood.

Unstimulated PBMCs were sorted into CD3+CD4+ and CD3+CD8+ populations. Study-wide points: Low donor cell numbers restricted donor-reactive repertoire measurement in a couple of subjects.

Trimming removed 8 bases at V and 2 bases at J, with 17 bases between. From germline, CDR1 is GTSNPN and CDR2 SVGIG (reference sequence). CDR3 length: 14 residues. Material: CD4+ T cells from blood, obtained before liver transplant. The V gene is TRBV30, the J gene TRBJ2-3; D is unclear. This clonotype was obtained from a human donor who received a liver transplant. The CDR3 protein is CAGNPHSYTDTQYF. CDR3 in DNA: TGTGCCGGGAACCCCCACTCTTACACAGATACGCAGTATTTT.